This T cell receptor (beta chain) comes out of a study of vaccination effects on CD4 cells after COVID-19. General study points: Marked contraction was observed in infection-induced and vaccine-induced clones late after vaccination. Convalescent patients were scarce, and early post-infection timepoints were absent.

Antigen-specific CD4+ T cells were expanded with viral peptide pools in the ViraFEST assay before sequencing. Following 10 days of culture, CD4+ T cells were isolated. All participants had two doses of either the BNT162b2 or mRNA-1273 vaccine. A density of about 2.2 million PBMC per well was used; these cells were cultured with roughly 10 IU/ml IL-2 and roughly 10 ug/ml peptides. Sequencing used immunoSEQ multiplex PCR; TCRdb keeps in-frame clones, though not all of them. In the table there are 65,000 to 95,000 clones, around 77% of which are singletons. Concerning this clone itself: What it recognizes is unknown.

V lost 6 bases, J lost 4 bases, and 5 bases stayed unmatched. The length of the CDR3 is 14 residues. The germline V gene has CDR1 ENHRY and CDR2 SYGVKD. This chain joins TRBV10-3 and TRBJ2-3; 9 bases are shared with TRBD1. The clonotype originates from a human donor who received a COVID-19 vaccine. The sequencing used CD4+ T cells from PBMCs cultured with HCoV-OC43 spike peptides, collected after COVID-19 vaccination. Subset of the sample: HCoV-OC43 spike overlapping peptide pool stimulation. The CDR3 DNA is TGTGCCATCAGGGCGGACAGGGGCCCAGATACGCAGTATTTT. It codes for CAIRADRGPDTQYF.